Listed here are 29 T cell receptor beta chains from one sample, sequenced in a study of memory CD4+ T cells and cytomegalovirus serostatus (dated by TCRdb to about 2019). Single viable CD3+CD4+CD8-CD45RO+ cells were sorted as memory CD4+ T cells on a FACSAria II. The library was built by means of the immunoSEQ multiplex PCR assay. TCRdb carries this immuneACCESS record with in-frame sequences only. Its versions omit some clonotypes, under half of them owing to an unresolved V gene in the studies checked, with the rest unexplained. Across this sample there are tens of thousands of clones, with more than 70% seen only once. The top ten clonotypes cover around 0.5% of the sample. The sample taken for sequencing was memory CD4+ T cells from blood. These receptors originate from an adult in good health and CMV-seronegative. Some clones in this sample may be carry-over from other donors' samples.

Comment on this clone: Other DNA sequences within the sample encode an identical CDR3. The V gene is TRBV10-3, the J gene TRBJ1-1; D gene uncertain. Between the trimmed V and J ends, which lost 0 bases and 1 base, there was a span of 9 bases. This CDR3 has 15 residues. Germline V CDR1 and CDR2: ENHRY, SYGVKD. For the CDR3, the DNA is TGTGCCATCAGTGAGTCGGAGGAACCGAACACTGAAGCTTTCTTT. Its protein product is CAISESEEPNTEAFF.

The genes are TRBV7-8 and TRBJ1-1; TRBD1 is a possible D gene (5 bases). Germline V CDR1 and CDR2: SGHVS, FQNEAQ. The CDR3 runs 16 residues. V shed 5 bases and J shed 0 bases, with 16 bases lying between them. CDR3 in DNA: TGTGCCAGCAGCACCGGGGACGGAACCATGAACACTGAAGCTTTCTTT. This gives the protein CASSTGDGTMNTEAFF.

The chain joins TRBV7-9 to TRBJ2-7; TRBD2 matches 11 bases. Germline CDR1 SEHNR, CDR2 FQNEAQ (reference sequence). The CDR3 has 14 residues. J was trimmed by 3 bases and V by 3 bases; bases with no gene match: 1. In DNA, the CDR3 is TGTGCCAGCAGCTTCGGGACTAGCGGCTACGAGCAGTACTTC. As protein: CASSFGTSGYEQYF.

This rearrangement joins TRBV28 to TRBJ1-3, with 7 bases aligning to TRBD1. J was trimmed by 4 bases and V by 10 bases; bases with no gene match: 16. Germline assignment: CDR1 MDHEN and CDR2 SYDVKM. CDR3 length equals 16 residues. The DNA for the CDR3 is TGTGCCACCAATTCCCGACAGGGAAGGGCCGGAAACACCATATATTTT. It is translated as CATNSRQGRAGNTIYF. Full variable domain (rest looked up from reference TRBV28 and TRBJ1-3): DVKVTQSSRYLVKRTGEKVFLECVQDMDHENMFWYRQDPGLGLRLIYFSYDVKMKEKGDIPEGYSVSREKKERFSLILESASTNQTSMYLCATNSRQGRAGNTIYFGEGSWLTVV.

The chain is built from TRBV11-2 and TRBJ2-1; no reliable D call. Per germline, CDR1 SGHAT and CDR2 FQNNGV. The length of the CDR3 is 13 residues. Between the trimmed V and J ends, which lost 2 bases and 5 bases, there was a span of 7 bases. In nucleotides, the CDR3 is TGTGCCAGCAGCTTACGTAGAGACAATGAGCAGTTCTTC. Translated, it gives CASSLRRDNEQFF.

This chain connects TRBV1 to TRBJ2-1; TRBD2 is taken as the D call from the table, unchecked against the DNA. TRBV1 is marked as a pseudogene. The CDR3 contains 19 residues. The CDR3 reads CTSSQGTSGRGANYNEQFF. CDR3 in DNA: TGCACCAGCAGCCAAGGGACTAGCGGGAGAGGGGCTAACTACAATGAGCAGTTCTTC.

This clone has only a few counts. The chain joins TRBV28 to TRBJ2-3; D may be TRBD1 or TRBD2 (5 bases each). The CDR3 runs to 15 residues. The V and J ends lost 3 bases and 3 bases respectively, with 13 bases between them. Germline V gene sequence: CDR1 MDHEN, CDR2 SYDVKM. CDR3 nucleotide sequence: TGTGCCAGCAGTTTGTTGGGGGAGAGGACAGATACGCAGTATTTT. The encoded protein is CASSLLGERTDTQYF. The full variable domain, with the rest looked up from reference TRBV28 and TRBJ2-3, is DVKVTQSSRYLVKRTGEKVFLECVQDMDHENMFWYRQDPGLGLRLIYFSYDVKMKEKGDIPEGYSVSREKKERFSLILESASTNQTSMYLCASSLLGERTDTQYFGPGTRLTVL.

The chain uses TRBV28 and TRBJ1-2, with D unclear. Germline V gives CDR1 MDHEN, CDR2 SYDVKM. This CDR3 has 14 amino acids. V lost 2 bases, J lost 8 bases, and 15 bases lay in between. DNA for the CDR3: TGTGCCAGCAGTTTACCTCATAATTCCCAGGGCTACACCTTC. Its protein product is CASSLPHNSQGYTF.

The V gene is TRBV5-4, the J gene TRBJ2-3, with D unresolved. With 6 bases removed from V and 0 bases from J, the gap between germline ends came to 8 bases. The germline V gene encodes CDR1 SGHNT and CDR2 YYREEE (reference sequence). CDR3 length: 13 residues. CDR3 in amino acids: CASKNTSTDTQYF. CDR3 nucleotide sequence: TGTGCCAGCAAGAACACCAGCACAGATACGCAGTATTTT.

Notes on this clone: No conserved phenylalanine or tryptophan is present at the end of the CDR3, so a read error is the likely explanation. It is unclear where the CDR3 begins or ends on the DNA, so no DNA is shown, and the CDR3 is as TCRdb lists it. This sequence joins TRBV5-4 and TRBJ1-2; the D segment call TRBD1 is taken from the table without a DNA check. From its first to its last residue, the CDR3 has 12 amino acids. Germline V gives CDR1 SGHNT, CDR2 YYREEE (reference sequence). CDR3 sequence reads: CASSLDVGRGAI.

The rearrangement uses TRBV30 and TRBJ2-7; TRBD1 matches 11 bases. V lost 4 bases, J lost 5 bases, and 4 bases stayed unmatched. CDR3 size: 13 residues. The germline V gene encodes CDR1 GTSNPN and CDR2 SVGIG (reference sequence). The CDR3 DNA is TGTGCCTGGAAGCGGACAGGGGGCCACGAGCAGTACTTC. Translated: CAWKRTGGHEQYF.

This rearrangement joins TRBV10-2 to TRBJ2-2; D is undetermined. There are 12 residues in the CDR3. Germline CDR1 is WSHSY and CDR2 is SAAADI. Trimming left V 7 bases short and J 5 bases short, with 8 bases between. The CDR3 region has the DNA TGCGCCAGCATGCGACCAACCGGGGAGCTGTTTTTT. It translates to CASMRPTGELFF.

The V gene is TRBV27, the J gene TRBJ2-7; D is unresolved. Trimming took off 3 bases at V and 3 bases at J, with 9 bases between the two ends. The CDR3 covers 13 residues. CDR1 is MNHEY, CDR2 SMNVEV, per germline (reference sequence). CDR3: CASSFNVGYEQYF. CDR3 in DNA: TGTGCCAGCAGTTTTAACGTCGGCTACGAGCAGTACTTC.

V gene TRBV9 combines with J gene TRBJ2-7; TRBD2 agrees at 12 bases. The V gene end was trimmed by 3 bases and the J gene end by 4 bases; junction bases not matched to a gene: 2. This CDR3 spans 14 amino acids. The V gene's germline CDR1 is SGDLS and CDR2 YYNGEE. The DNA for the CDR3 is TGTGCCAGCAGCGCAGGGACTAGCGGGTACGAGCAGTACTTC. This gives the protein CASSAGTSGYEQYF.

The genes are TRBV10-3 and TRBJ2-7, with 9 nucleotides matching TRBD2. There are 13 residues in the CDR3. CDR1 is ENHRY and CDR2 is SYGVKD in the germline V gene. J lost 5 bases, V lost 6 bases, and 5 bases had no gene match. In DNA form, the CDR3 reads TGTGCCATCAGGCCCGGGACTAGCAACGAGCAGTACTTC. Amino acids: CAIRPGTSNEQYF.

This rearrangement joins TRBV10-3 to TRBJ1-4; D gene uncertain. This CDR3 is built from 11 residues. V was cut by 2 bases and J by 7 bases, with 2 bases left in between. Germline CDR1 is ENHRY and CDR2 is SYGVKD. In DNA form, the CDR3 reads TGTGCCATCAGTGAGGGTGAAAAACTGTTTTTT. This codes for CAISEGEKLFF.

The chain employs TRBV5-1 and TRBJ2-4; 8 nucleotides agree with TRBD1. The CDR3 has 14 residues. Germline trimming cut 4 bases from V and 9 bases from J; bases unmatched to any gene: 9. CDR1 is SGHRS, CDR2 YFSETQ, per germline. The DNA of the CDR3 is TGCGCCAGCAGCCTCCCAGGGGGCGACGGCATTCAGTACTTC. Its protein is CASSLPGGDGIQYF. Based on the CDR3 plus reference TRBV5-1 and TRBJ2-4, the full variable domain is KAGVTQTPRYLIKTRGQQVTLSCSPISGHRSVSWYQQTPGQGLQFLFEYFSETQRNKGNFPGRFSGRQFSNSRSEMNVSTLELGDSALYLCASSLPGGDGIQYFGAGTRLSVL.

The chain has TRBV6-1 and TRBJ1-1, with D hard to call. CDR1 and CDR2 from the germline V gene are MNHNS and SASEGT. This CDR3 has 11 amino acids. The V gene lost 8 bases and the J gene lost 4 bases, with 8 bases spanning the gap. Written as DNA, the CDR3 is TGTGCCAGCGCCGGGAGCACTGAAGCTTTCTTT. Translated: CASAGSTEAFF.

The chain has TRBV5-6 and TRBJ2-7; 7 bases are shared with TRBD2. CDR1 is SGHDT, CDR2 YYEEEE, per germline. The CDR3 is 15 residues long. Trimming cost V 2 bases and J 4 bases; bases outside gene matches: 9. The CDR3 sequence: CASSLRATSFYEQYF. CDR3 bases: TGTGCCAGCAGCTTAAGGGCGACTAGCTTTTACGAGCAGTACTTC.

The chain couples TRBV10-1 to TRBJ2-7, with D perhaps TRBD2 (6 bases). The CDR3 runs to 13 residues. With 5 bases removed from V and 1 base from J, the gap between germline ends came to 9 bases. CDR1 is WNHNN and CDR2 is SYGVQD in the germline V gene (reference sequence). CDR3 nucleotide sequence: TGCGCCAGCAGTAGGAGGGGTTCCTACGAGCAGTACTTC. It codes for CASSRRGSYEQYF.

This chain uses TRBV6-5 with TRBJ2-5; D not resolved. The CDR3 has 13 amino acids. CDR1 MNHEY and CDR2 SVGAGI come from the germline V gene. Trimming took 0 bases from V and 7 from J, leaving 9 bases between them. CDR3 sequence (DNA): TGTGCCAGCAGTTACTCGCTCAAGGGGACCCAGTACTTC. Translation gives CASSYSLKGTQYF.

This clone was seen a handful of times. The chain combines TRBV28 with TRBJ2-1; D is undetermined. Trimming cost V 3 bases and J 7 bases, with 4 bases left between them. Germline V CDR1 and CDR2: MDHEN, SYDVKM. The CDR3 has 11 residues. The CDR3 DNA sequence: TGTGCCAGCAGTTTTTGGAATGAGCAGTTCTTC. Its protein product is CASSFWNEQFF.

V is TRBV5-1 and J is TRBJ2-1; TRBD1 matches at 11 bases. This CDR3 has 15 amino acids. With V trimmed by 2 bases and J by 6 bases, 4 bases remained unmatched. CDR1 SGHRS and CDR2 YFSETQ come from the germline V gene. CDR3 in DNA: TGCGCCAGCAGCTTCGCCGGGACAGGGGGCAATGAGCAGTTCTTC. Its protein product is CASSFAGTGGNEQFF.

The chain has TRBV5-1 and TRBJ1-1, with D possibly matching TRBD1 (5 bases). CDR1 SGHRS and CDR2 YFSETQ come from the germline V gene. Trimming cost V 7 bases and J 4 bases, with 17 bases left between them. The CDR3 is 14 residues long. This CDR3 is CASSSGGRSTEAFF. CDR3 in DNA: TGCGCCAGCTCCTCGGGGGGACGGAGCACTGAAGCTTTCTTT.

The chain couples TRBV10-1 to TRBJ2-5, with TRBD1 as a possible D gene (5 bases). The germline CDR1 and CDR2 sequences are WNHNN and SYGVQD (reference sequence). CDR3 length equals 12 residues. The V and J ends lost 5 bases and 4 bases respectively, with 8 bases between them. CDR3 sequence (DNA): TGCGCCAGCAGTAGGGGCGGAGAGACCCAGTACTTC. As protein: CASSRGGETQYF.

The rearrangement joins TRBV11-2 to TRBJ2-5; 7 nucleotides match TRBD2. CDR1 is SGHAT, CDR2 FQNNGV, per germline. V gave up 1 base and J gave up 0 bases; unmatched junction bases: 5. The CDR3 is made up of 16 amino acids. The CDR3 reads CASSLGGAGYQETQYF. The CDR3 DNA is TGTGCCAGCAGCTTAGGGGGAGCGGGATACCAAGAGACCCAGTACTTC.

For the CDR3, the DNA is TGTGCCAGCAGGGGCGGGAGGGGCACAGATACGCAGTATTTT. As protein: CASRGGRGTDTQYF. The gene calls are TRBV2 and TRBJ2-3, with TRBD2 matching over 9 bases. This CDR3 has 14 amino acids. Per the germline V gene, CDR1 is SNHLY and CDR2 is FYNNEI. V was clipped by 6 bases and J by 1 base; unmatched bases: 2.

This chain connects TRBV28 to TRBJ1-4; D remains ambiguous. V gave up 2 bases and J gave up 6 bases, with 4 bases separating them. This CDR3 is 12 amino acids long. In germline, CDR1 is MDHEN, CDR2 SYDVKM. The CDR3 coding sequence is TGTGCCAGCAGTTTAAACCATGAAAAACTGTTTTTT. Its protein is CASSLNHEKLFF.

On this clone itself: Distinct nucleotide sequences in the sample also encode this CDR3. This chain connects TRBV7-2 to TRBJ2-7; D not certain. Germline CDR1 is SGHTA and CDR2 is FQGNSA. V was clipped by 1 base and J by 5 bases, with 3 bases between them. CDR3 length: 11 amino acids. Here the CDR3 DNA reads TGTGCCAGCAGCTTAGTAAACGAGCAGTACTTC. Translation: CASSLVNEQYF.